The next 6 T cell receptor beta chains were all read from a single sample in a study of beta chain features in type 1 diabetes. Study results and caveats: All four CD4+ subsets of Type 1 diabetes patients contained TCRB CDR3s that were moderately but significantly shorter.

The entirety of the isolated RNA underwent reverse transcription, so expressed TCRB transcripts were sequenced. Method: immunoSEQ multiplex PCR; TCRdb's copy keeps in-frame clones and lacks some. The sample shows more than 200,000 clones, around 16% of them seen only once. No antigens are known for them. The sample consisted of naive CD4+ T cells from blood. These TCRs come from a young man with type 1 diabetes.

V is TRBV5-4 and J is TRBJ1-1; D remains ambiguous. Germline V gene data show CDR1 as SGHNT and CDR2 as YYREEE (reference sequence). The V and J ends lost 0 bases and 1 base respectively, with 4 bases between them. CDR3 size: 13 residues. CDR3 residues: CASSLEANTEAFF. Here the CDR3 DNA reads TGTGCCAGCAGCTTGGAGGCGAACACTGAAGCTTTCTTT.

This clone has more than one count but fewer than ten. The rearrangement joins TRBV6-5 to TRBJ2-5, with D unresolved. This CDR3 region has 14 residues. V was shortened by 0 bases and J by 5 bases, with 10 bases between the two germline ends. The germline V gene encodes CDR1 MNHEY and CDR2 SVGAGI. CDR3 sequence: CASSYSWDGETQYF. Written as DNA, the CDR3 is TGTGCCAGCAGTTACTCGTGGGATGGGGAGACCCAGTACTTC.

The sample holds a few counts of this clone. This chain links TRBV5-1 with TRBJ2-7; 10 nucleotides match TRBD1. The CDR3 has 15 amino acids. The V gene's germline CDR1 is SGHRS and CDR2 YFSETQ. Trimming cost V 4 bases and J 3 bases; bases outside gene matches: 7. CDR3 nucleotides: TGCGCCAGCAGCCATACCGGACAGGGGGGCTACGAGCAGTACTTC. As protein: CASSHTGQGGYEQYF.

The V gene is TRBV7-2, the J gene TRBJ2-2; unclear D gene. The CDR3 extends over 16 amino acids. Germline V CDR1 and CDR2: SGHTA, FQGNSA. V was cut by 2 bases and J by 2 bases, with 12 bases left in between. CDR3 coding DNA: TGTGCCAGCAGCTTAAATACGCACTTCAACACCGGGGAGCTGTTTTTT. Translating it yields CASSLNTHFNTGELFF. Based on the CDR3 plus reference TRBV7-2 and TRBJ2-2, the full variable domain is GAGVSQSPSNKVTEKGKDVELRCDPISGHTALYWYRQSLGQGLEFLIYFQGNSAPDKSGLPSDRFSAERTGGSVSTLTIQRTQQEDSAVYLCASSLNTHFNTGELFFGEGSRLTVL.

V is TRBV5-1 and J is TRBJ2-3, with TRBD2 matching 9 bases. Germline CDR1 is SGHRS and CDR2 is YFSETQ. The CDR3 runs to 16 residues. V lost 4 bases and J lost 0; bases outside the gene matches: 6. CDR3 residues: CASSAGLALSTDTQYF. The CDR3, as DNA: TGCGCCAGCAGCGCTGGACTAGCGCTAAGCACAGATACGCAGTATTTT.

The sample holds a few counts of this clone. The chain links TRBV30 to TRBJ2-6; D is unclear. The germline CDR1 and CDR2 sequences are GTSNPN and SVGIG (reference sequence). Trimming left V 3 bases short and J 0 bases short, with 12 bases between. The CDR3 consists of 16 residues. CDR3 in DNA: TGTGCCTGGAGCATTAGACGGCTCTCTGGGGCCAACGTCCTGACTTTC. It yields the protein CAWSIRRLSGANVLTF.